This paragraph reports one T cell receptor beta chain. Its antigen is as yet unknown. This CDR3 spans 16 amino acids. CDR1 and CDR2 (germline): MNHEY, SMNVEV (reference sequence). Between the trimmed V and J ends, which lost 5 bases and 0 bases, there was a span of 14 bases. These data originate in a study of T cells in localized non-small cell lung cancer. Whole-study results and caveats: Among the tissues sampled, uninvolved adjacent lung had the highest T cell clonality, above tumor. Detection in adjacent lung was observed for a median roughly 57 of the top 100 tumor clones. Among blood samples, higher T cell density accompanied longer overall survival.

Produced via immunoSEQ multiplex PCR; TCRdb's table is partial and in-frame only. The sample includes some 78,000 clones, almost 85% of them seen just once. Specimen: peripheral blood, collected before any cancer treatment. The clonotype comes from a man aged 40-75 years with stage I lung adenocarcinoma. The chain links TRBV27 to TRBJ2-4, with a possible D match to TRBD2 (5 bases). The CDR3 spells CASSRGLTLAKNIQYF. The CDR3 DNA is TGTGCCAGCAGTCGAGGACTGACTCTAGCCAAAAACATTCAGTACTTC.